This paragraph covers one T cell receptor (beta chain) sequence. Its cognate antigen has yet to be identified. Base quality data are lacking; no much larger clone is found one base away. Enrolling through a virtual design, the prospective study's participants ranged in age from roughly 18 to 89 years and lived across 24 United States geographic areas. In the prospective study, cohorts were assigned on the basis of participant-reported clinical history obtained from a screening survey and a study questionnaire. Exposed participants had been in contact, within 2 weeks of entering the study, with a person who had a PCR-confirmed or clinician-diagnosed case of COVID-19. Each participant in the prospective study had whole blood, serum and a nasopharyngeal or oropharyngeal swab collected by mobile phlebotomists. Additional blood draws and questionnaires over a roughly two-month period could optionally be provided by prospective study participants. Prospective study blood samples were shipped either frozen or at room temperature before DNA extraction.

The source of the sample is a study of blood T cell repertoires in COVID-19 (dated by TCRdb to about 2020). Study-wide context: The collaborator samples originated in the United States, Italy and Spain and spanned the acute and convalescent phases of COVID-19. The repertoires were released in a freely available public database meant as a resource for research on the immune response to SARS-CoV-2. Samples were obtained from the ongoing ImmuneRACE study (first 160 participants) and from some 1,200 subjects provided by 6 global collaborators. Deeply sampled blood TCRbeta repertoires from subjects exposed to, actively infected with, or recovered from COVID-19 were included in the dataset. Sample metadata almost always included a de-identified subject ID, COVID-19 status, age in years and sex. Where available, HLA class I and class II types were obtained from metadata supplied by the sample provider rather than from assay-based typing. The material from the prospective study consisted of cDNA or gDNA derived from T cells, B-cell-depleted T cells, or PBMCs.

V is cut by 8 bases and J by 3 bases, and the space between the germline ends is 12 bases. The germline V gene provides CDR1 KGHDR and CDR2 SFDVKD. The CDR3 has 13 amino acids, counting the end cysteine and phenylalanine. Only the CDR3 DNA is retained, 39 bases long and in frame from the first base. The paper's findings and limits, for the study overall: The amount of clinical and demographic metadata varied by source and participant and was provided uncurated.

The immunoSEQ Assay, a bias-controlled multiplex PCR, was used to amplify TCRbeta CDR3 regions from genomic DNA. In the paper's pipeline: The number of nucleated cells in each sample was estimated by amplification of reference gene primers within the assay. To quantify the absolute abundance of each unique TCRbeta CDR3 rearrangement, sequence reads were collapsed and filtered. For each sample, productive Simpson clonality was calculated as the square root of Simpson's diversity index across productive rearrangements. In TCRdb, the immuneACCESS table is reduced to in-frame sequences with V and J assigned. These tables do not hold every clone; where another copy was compared, an unresolved V gene accounts for under half, and the others remain unexplained. Clonal size and the V and J genes are those of that table, whereas D and trimming came from the DNA. The sample contains 350,000 to 450,000 clones, roughly 92% of them found a single time. Clones ranked in the top ten supply more than 0.85% of the sample.

Recombination linked TRBV24-1 to TRBJ1-2; TRBD1 might be the D gene, on 5 matching bases. Sample: PBMCs or T cells enriched from blood (not recorded which). This TCR was sampled from a woman in her thirties or forties who had been exposed to COVID-19. The sequenced DNA: TGTGCCACCATGGGGGGGTACGACTATGGCTACACCTTC. The encoded protein is CATMGGYDYGYTF.